This TCR beta chain came from a study of shared clonotypes between healthy human individuals. In the sorted-subset replicate PCRs, approximately 200 ng DNA, 25,000 to 30,000 T cell genomes, was used. The repertoire was sequenced with immunoSEQ multiplex PCR; TCRdb's copy has only in-frame clones and lacks some. The sample includes just under 350,000 clones, around 67% of them seen just once. A remark on this clone: The antigen remains unidentified.

The CDR3 has 17 residues. Germline V gene sequence: CDR1 SEHNR, CDR2 FQNEAQ (reference sequence). V was shortened by 5 bases and J by 1 base, with 18 bases between the two germline ends. Notes on the study in general: Naive CD4 clonotypes were shared across a few donors at roughly 5%. Investigators expected sequencing depth to affect clonotype sharing among donors. Only blood was sampled; tissue repertoires likely differ.

The chain combines TRBV7-9 with TRBJ2-1; no reliable D call. The sequenced sample consisted of memory CD4+ T cells sorted from blood. Subset of the sample: CD45RA-negative fraction. The clonotype comes from a young man in good health. CDR3 bases: TGTGCCAGCAGCCAAAGCCGATGGGGAAGTTCCTACAATGAGCAGTTCTTC. This codes for CASSQSRWGSSYNEQFF.